This T cell receptor (beta chain) emerged from a study of T cells in localized non-small cell lung cancer. Notes on the study in general: It remains possible that heterogeneity exists, since only one tumor region was sequenced. Compared with tumor, uninvolved adjacent lung displayed greater T cell clonality, ranking highest overall. Paired adjacent lung recovered a median roughly 56 of the top 100 tumor clones. Longer overall survival associated with higher blood T cell density; shorter survival with higher adjacent-lung clonality.

The CDR3 is 12 amino acids. Germline V CDR1 and CDR2: LNHDA, SQIVND (reference sequence). Deletions cut 4 bases from V and 6 bases from J, with 4 bases between. In the case of this clone: Antigen: not known.

Profiling relied on immunoSEQ multiplex PCR, and the TCRdb table lists in-frame clones only, not all of them. This table holds 45,000 to 55,000 clones, 86% found once. The sequences come from peripheral blood, collected before any cancer treatment. The TCR was taken from a male donor aged 60 or over with stage III squamous cell lung carcinoma. The chain joins TRBV19 to TRBJ1-6; D gene ambiguous. For the CDR3, the DNA is TGTGCCAGTAGTACCGGTAATTCACCCCTCCACTTT. It codes for CASSTGNSPLHF.